Listed below are T cell receptor beta chains from one sample, sequenced in a study of blood T cells in healthy people across ages. Each CDR3 protein is one row after TCRdb ran MiXCR on the 5' RACE reads. The repertoire holds 500,000 to 600,000 distinct CDR3 sequences, with roughly 29% as singletons. The sample comprised blood. The receptors derive from a woman in her 70s in good health. CDR3s include the opening cysteine and the closing phenylalanine or tryptophan. A D gene is named only where the DNA matches it firmly. The size entry is marked missing in some rows and otherwise reads once, few, many or a size class.

>few|TRBJ1-6|TRBV20-1|TRBD1
CSALMQGVSGSPLHF
TGCAGTGCTCTCATGCAGGGGGTGTCGGGGTCACCCCTCCACTTT
>-|TRBJ1-2|TRBV7-2|TRBD1
CASTLLGQGTVNYGYTF
TGTGCCAGCACCCTCCTAGGACAGGGGACGGTTAACTATGGCTACACCTTC
>-|TRBJ1-4|TRBV20-1|-
CSAGQGANEKLFF
TGCAGTGCGGGTCAGGGCGCTAATGAAAAACTGTTTTTT
>once|TRBJ2-3|TRBV7-9|TRBD2
CASSYDRTSGTITDTQYF
TGTGCCAGCAGCTACGACCGCACTAGCGGAACGATCACAGATACGCAGTATTTT
>-|TRBJ2-1|TRBV6-2/TRBV6-3|TRBD2
CASRDYSYNEQFF
TGTGCCAGCCGGGACTACTCCTACAATGAGCAGTTCTTC
>-|TRBJ2-7|TRBV7-2|-
CASSLVTGAGYEQYF
TGTGCCAGCAGCTTAGTTACGGGGGCAGGGTACGAGCAGTACTTC
>-|TRBJ2-1|TRBV7-2|TRBD2
CASSLVISASGRDNEQFF
TGTGCCAGCAGCTTAGTTATATCGGCTAGCGGGAGGGACAATGAGCAGTTCTTC
>-|TRBJ1-1|TRBV6-5|-
CASSPGVGRTEAFF
TGTGCCAGCAGTCCGGGGGTCGGAAGGACTGAAGCTTTCTTT
>many|TRBJ2-3|TRBV7-9|-
CASSFLGGTSRDTQYF
TGTGCCAGCAGCTTCTTAGGCGGCACGAGTAGGGATACGCAGTATTTT
>-|TRBJ1-1|TRBV3-1|-
CASSSMGATEAFF
TGTGCCAGCAGCTCAATGGGTGCCACTGAAGCTTTCTTT
>many|TRBJ1-2|TRBV4-3|-
CASSQDSRGGYGYTF
TGCGCCAGCAGCCAAGACTCCAGGGGTGGCTATGGCTACACCTTC
>-|TRBJ1-4|TRBV29-1|TRBD1
CSVVPGGGEKLFF
TGCAGCGTTGTACCAGGGGGCGGTGAAAAACTGTTTTTT
>-|TRBJ1-3|TRBV12-5|-
CASGLGDTSPGNTIYF
TGTGCTAGTGGTTTGGGAGACACGAGCCCTGGAAACACCATATATTTT
>many|TRBJ2-7|TRBV10-3|-
CAISEDGYEQYF
TGTGCCATCAGTGAGGATGGGTACGAGCAGTACTTC
>once|TRBJ2-3|TRBV20-1|-
CSASPQDTQYF
TGCAGTGCTAGCCCCCAAGATACGCAGTATTTT
>few|TRBJ2-7|TRBV5-1|-
CANSRGTFSYEQYF
TGCGCCAACTCTAGGGGCACCTTTTCCTACGAGCAGTACTTC
>-|TRBJ1-4|TRBV29-1|-
CSAYSTNEKLFF
TGCAGCGCCTACTCAACTAATGAAAAACTGTTTTTT
>-|TRBJ2-7|TRBV4-2|-
CASSQLTGSYEQYF
TGTGCCAGCAGCCAGCTGACAGGCTCCTACGAGCAGTACTTC
>few|TRBJ2-7|TRBV20-1|-
CSASRGFDGSYEQYF
TGCAGTGCCTCCCGAGGCTTCGATGGGTCATACGAGCAGTACTTC
>-|TRBJ2-1|TRBV4-2|TRBD2
CASSIAGDWNEQFF
TGTGCCAGCAGTATAGCGGGGGATTGGAATGAGCAGTTCTTC
>-|TRBJ2-5|TRBV7-2|-
CASSPLGPQETQYF
TGTGCCAGCAGCCCACTAGGACCCCAAGAGACCCAGTACTTC
>few|TRBJ1-2|TRBV4-3|-
CASSQDRVRNGYTF
TGCGCCAGCAGCCAAGATAGGGTCAGGAATGGCTACACCTTC
>few|TRBJ1-1|TRBV7-2|-
CASSFILGGAGTEAFF
TGTGCCAGCAGCTTTATCTTGGGGGGGGCTGGTACTGAAGCTTTCTTT
>few|TRBJ1-6|TRBV9|-
CASSREGTSYSPLHF
TGTGCCAGCTCCCGGGAAGGGACCTCCTACTCACCCCTCCACTTT
>-|TRBJ1-1|TRBV6-2/TRBV6-3|-
CASSYDSWNTEAFF
TGTGCCAGCAGTTACGACAGCTGGAACACTGAAGCTTTCTTT